Each of the 11 T cell receptor beta chains below was sequenced from the same sample in a study of blood T cell repertoires in COVID-19. Clones were sequenced by immunoSEQ multiplex PCR, and TCRdb holds only the in-frame ones, with some missing. The repertoire consists of about 61,000 clones, with around four fifths occurring once and the leading ten covering less than 7%. The sequencing sample was made of peripheral blood. These receptors all come from a woman in her seventies with acute or convalescent COVID-19.

V and J are TRBV15 and TRBJ2-3, with TRBD2 as a possible D gene (5 bases). The CDR3 has 14 residues. Trimming removed 9 bases from V and 4 bases from J, with 17 bases in between. The germline V gene has CDR1 LNHNV and CDR2 YYDKDF (reference sequence). CDR3 DNA sequence: TGTGCCACGGGGTTTAGGGCCGGGGCAGATACGCAGTATTTT. It translates to CATGFRAGADTQYF.

The chain has TRBV5-1 and TRBJ1-4; TRBD1 might be the D (5 bases). Germline V CDR1 and CDR2: SGHRS, YFSETQ. Deletions cut 0 bases from V and 5 bases from J, with 14 bases between. CDR3 length: 16 residues. DNA of the CDR3: TGCGCCAGCAGCTTGGAAGGAGGGGTCTCAAATGAAAAACTGTTTTTT. Protein: CASSLEGGVSNEKLFF.

The chain links TRBV6-5 to TRBJ2-1, with D perhaps TRBD1 (6 bases). CDR3 length equals 12 residues. CDR1 MNHEY and CDR2 SVGAGI come from the germline V gene. V lost 6 bases and J lost 10, with 13 bases in between. CDR3 region: CASRSQGHEQFF. CDR3 bases: TGTGCCAGCAGGTCACAGGGACACGAGCAGTTCTTC.

The chain employs TRBV2 and TRBJ2-7; 12 positions agree with TRBD1. This CDR3 is built from 15 residues. Trimming took 6 bases from V and 7 from J; bases not matched to a gene: 10. The germline gives CDR1 SNHLY, CDR2 FYNNEI. The CDR3 nucleotides are TGTGCCAGCAGCCAAAAAGGGACAGGGGGCGGTGAGCAGTACTTC. It codes for CASSQKGTGGGEQYF.

The CDR3 coding sequence is TGCAGCCCGTGGGAGCAGCCCCAGCATTTT. Residues: CSPWEQPQHF. The J gene is TRBJ1-5, the V gene TRBV20-1; no clear D. CDR1 and CDR2 from the germline V gene are DFQATT and SNEGSKA (reference sequence). This CDR3 has 10 amino acids.

The V gene is TRBV4-2, the J gene TRBJ2-5; TRBD2 matches at 11 bases. The CDR3 totals 18 residues. Losses at the gene ends were 5 bases for V and 2 bases for J; bases not matched to a gene: 13. Looked up from germline, CDR1 is LGHNA and CDR2 is YNFKEQ. The CDR3 DNA reads TGTGCCAGCAGCTCTAGCGGGGGGCGAAGGGGGTTACAAGAGACCCAGTACTTC. This codes for CASSSSGGRRGLQETQYF.

The J gene is TRBJ1-5, the V gene TRBV6-2 or TRBV6-3; maybe TRBD1 (5 bases). The V gene lost 4 bases and the J gene lost 0 bases, with 16 bases spanning the gap. Looked up from germline, CDR1 is MNHEY and CDR2 is SVGEGT. This CDR3 region has 17 residues. CDR3 DNA sequence: TGTGCCAGCAGTTCAACCGGGGGGGTTCGTAGCAATCAGCCCCAGCATTTT. Encoded protein: CASSSTGGVRSNQPQHF.

The genes are TRBV7-9 and TRBJ1-2, with D perhaps matching TRBD1 (5 bases). CDR3 length equals 16 residues. Germline loops: CDR1 SEHNR, CDR2 FQNEAQ (reference sequence). V was shortened by 8 bases and J by 2 bases, with 21 bases between the two germline ends. This chain's CDR3 is CASSPSGRGGNYGYTF. The DNA of the CDR3 is TGTGCCAGCTCCCCTTCAGGGCGGGGGGGGAACTATGGCTACACCTTC.

The chain links TRBV7-9 to TRBJ1-1, with TRBD1 matching over 7 bases. Losses at the gene ends were 5 bases for V and 0 bases for J; bases not matched to a gene: 6. The CDR3 contains 15 residues. Germline CDR1 and CDR2: SEHNR and FQNEAQ (reference sequence). The CDR3 here is CASSPRQGLNTEAFF. The CDR3 nucleotides read TGTGCCAGCAGCCCCCGACAGGGCCTGAACACTGAAGCTTTCTTT.

The genes are TRBV30 and TRBJ1-2; TRBD1 is a possible D gene (5 bases). V shed 2 bases and J shed 8 bases, with 9 bases lying between them. The CDR3 totals 11 residues. CDR1 is GTSNPN and CDR2 is SVGIG in the germline V gene (reference sequence). The CDR3 nucleotides are TGTGCCTGGAGTATAACAGGAGGCTACACCTTC. This encodes CAWSITGGYTF.

V is TRBV28 and J is TRBJ2-7; 7 nucleotides align to TRBD1. This CDR3 is 13 amino acids long. Losses at the gene ends were 5 bases for V and 2 bases for J; bases not matched to a gene: 3. In germline, CDR1 is MDHEN, CDR2 SYDVKM. The CDR3 here is CASSNRGAYEQYF. The DNA for the CDR3 is TGTGCCAGCAGTAACAGGGGAGCCTACGAGCAGTACTTC.